The 21 T cell receptor beta chains below all came from one sample that was sequenced in a study of OX40 agonist ivuxolimab in advanced cancers. Generated by immunoSEQ multiplex PCR, the TCRdb table keeps only in-frame clones and is missing some. This table holds roughly 28,000 clones, 80% to 85% found once. This material consisted of CD4+ or CD8+ T cells sorted from blood, taken in a trial of the OX40 agonist ivuxolimab. The receptor source for this set is an adult with an advanced solid tumor such as melanoma, head and neck, liver or kidney cancer.

The chain has TRBV29-1 and TRBJ1-1, with 12 bases fitting TRBD1. CDR3 length: 14 amino acids. Germline assignment: CDR1 SQVTM and CDR2 ANQGSEA. V shed 4 bases, J shed 6 bases, and the junction held 6 bases outside the gene matches. For the CDR3, the DNA is TGCAGCGTTGGGGACAGGGGGCCCGGGTCTGAAGCTTTCTTT. Translated, it gives CSVGDRGPGSEAFF.

This chain links TRBV13 with TRBJ2-1; 7 nucleotides line up with TRBD2. Germline V gives CDR1 PRHDT, CDR2 FYEKMQ (reference sequence). The CDR3 covers 17 residues. The V gene end was trimmed by 2 bases and the J gene end by 1 base; junction bases not matched to a gene: 8. Here the CDR3 reads CASSLRGSGSSYNEQFF. CDR3 coding DNA: TGTGCCAGCAGCTTAAGGGGTAGCGGGTCATCCTACAATGAGCAGTTCTTC.

The V gene is TRBV27, the J gene TRBJ2-7; 8 positions match TRBD1. The CDR3 loop spans 15 amino acids. Germline CDR1 reads MNHEY; CDR2 reads SMNVEV (reference sequence). Trimming removed 8 bases from V and 4 bases from J; junction bases left unmatched: 13. CDR3 DNA sequence: TGTGCCAGCCGAAGATCAGGGGGCAAGGAGTACGAGCAGTACTTC. Encoded protein: CASRRSGGKEYEQYF.

J is TRBJ2-1 and V is TRBV25-1; D not certain. V lost 5 bases and J 7 bases, leaving 9 bases between the germline ends. The CDR3 totals 12 residues. Per germline, CDR1 MGHDK and CDR2 SYGVNS. The CDR3 bases are TGTGCCAGCAGTAGGGCAATTAATGAGCAGTTCTTC. Its protein is CASSRAINEQFF.

This clone has a handful of counts. The V and J genes are TRBV9 and TRBJ2-2; D perhaps matches TRBD2 (5 bases). The CDR3 is made up of 14 amino acids. Between the trimmed V and J ends, which lost 7 bases and 1 base, there was a span of 11 bases. Germline CDR1 reads SGDLS; CDR2 reads YYNGEE. CDR3 bases: TGTGCCAGCGGGGTGGGAGTGAACACCGGGGAGCTGTTTTTT. Protein: CASGVGVNTGELFF.

The gene calls are TRBV19 and TRBJ1-3; D is unclear. This CDR3 spans 17 amino acids. Trimming removed 3 bases from V and 10 bases from J, with 25 bases in between. The germline V gene encodes CDR1 LNHDA and CDR2 SQIVND (reference sequence). CDR3 region: CASSICDTCSGRWTIYF. The CDR3 bases are TGTGCCAGTAGTATCTGTGACACCTGCTCCGGACGATGGACCATATATTTT.

The chain links TRBV27 to TRBJ1-5, with D possibly being TRBD1 (6 bases). The V and J ends lost 6 bases and 2 bases respectively, with 14 bases between them. Germline assignment: CDR1 MNHEY and CDR2 SMNVEV (reference sequence). This CDR3 has 15 residues. The CDR3 DNA sequence: TGTGCCAGCAGGCAGCACAGGGTCGGCAATCAGCCCCAGCATTTT. Protein: CASRQHRVGNQPQHF.

The chain recombines TRBV5-6 with TRBJ2-7; 7 bases align to TRBD1. The CDR3 sequence is 15 residues long. The V gene's germline CDR1 is SGHDT and CDR2 YYEEEE. V lost 3 bases to trimming and J lost 2 bases; unmatched junction nucleotides: 8. For the CDR3, the DNA is TGTGCCAGCAGCTCTCCGGGACAGAACACCTACGAGCAGTACTTC. Amino acids: CASSSPGQNTYEQYF.

This clone was found once. The chain carries TRBV5-4 and TRBJ2-3; D unresolved. There are 15 residues in the CDR3. V lost 4 bases, J lost 2 bases, and 14 bases lay in between. Germline V gene data show CDR1 as SGHNT and CDR2 as YYREEE (reference sequence). DNA of the CDR3: TGTGCCAGCAGCACGCCGGACCACTACACAGATACGCAGTATTTT. Its protein product is CASSTPDHYTDTQYF.

The V and J genes are TRBV30 and TRBJ2-1, with D unclear. V lost 5 bases and J lost 3, with 11 bases in between. Looked up from germline, CDR1 is GTSNPN and CDR2 is SVGIG (reference sequence). The CDR3 covers 13 residues. This CDR3 reads CAWVRGDYNEQFF. CDR3 DNA: TGTGCCTGGGTTCGAGGTGACTACAATGAGCAGTTCTTC.

V usage is TRBV7-9 and J usage is TRBJ2-2; tentative D call: TRBD2 (6 bases). The CDR3 contains 14 residues. The V end was cut by 0 bases, the J end by 7 bases, with 9 bases between. Germline V CDR1 and CDR2: SEHNR, FQNEAQ (reference sequence). CDR3 DNA sequence: TGTGCCAGCAGCTTAGCGCTGGGAGGCGGGGAGCTGTTTTTT. It translates to CASSLALGGGELFF.

J is TRBJ2-1 and V is TRBV5-1; D call uncertain. Trimming left V 3 bases short and J 7 bases short, with 17 bases between. The CDR3 spans 15 residues. CDR1 is SGHRS and CDR2 is YFSETQ in the germline V gene. The CDR3 region is CASSWRGPLGNEQFF. The CDR3 DNA is TGCGCCAGCAGCTGGCGTGGACCACTGGGGAATGAGCAGTTCTTC.

This clone was observed once. This chain links TRBV5-5 with TRBJ2-1; TRBD2 is a possible D gene (5 bases). Per germline, CDR1 SGHKS and CDR2 YYEKEE (reference sequence). This CDR3 has 14 amino acids. Trimming removed 6 bases at V and 8 bases at J, with 18 bases between. CDR3 nucleotides: TGTGCCAGCACTGGCAGCGGCGAGTTATATGAGCAGTTCTTC. It is translated as CASTGSGELYEQFF.

This rearrangement joins TRBV2 to TRBJ2-2, with 9 bases fitting TRBD2. CDR3 length equals 15 residues. Germline assignment: CDR1 SNHLY and CDR2 FYNNEI. The ends lost 8 bases at V and 0 bases at J; junction bases unmatched: 4. The CDR3 nucleotides are TGTGCCAGCGCGGGGGGGCGGGCGAACACCGGGGAGCTGTTTTTT. Translated, it gives CASAGGRANTGELFF.

The genes are TRBV15 and TRBJ2-1, with TRBD2 matching 8 bases. With V trimmed by 1 base and J by 5 bases, 7 bases remained unmatched. Germline-derived CDR1 and CDR2 are LNHNV and YYDKDF (reference sequence). The CDR3 is 16 residues long. CDR3 sequence (DNA): TGTGCCACCAGCAGAGCCTCGACTAGCGTTAACAATGAGCAGTTCTTC. Translated: CATSRASTSVNNEQFF.

This rearrangement joins TRBV4-1 to TRBJ1-1; D gene ambiguous. The CDR3 is 13 amino acids. Germline V gene lookup returns CDR1 MGHRA and CDR2 YSYEKL. Trimming removed 5 bases at V and 1 base at J, with 8 bases between. CDR3 protein: CASSGVRNTEAFF. The CDR3 DNA sequence: TGCGCCAGCAGCGGCGTTAGGAACACTGAAGCTTTCTTT.

The CDR3 sequence is CASSLSGTGYEQYF. The CDR3 region has the DNA TGTGCCAGCAGTTTATCGGGGACAGGGTACGAGCAGTACTTC. This chain uses TRBV27 with TRBJ2-7; TRBD1 agrees at 9 bases. Germline values: CDR1 MNHEY, CDR2 SMNVEV (reference sequence). The V segment lost 0 bases and the J segment 4 bases; nucleotides outside the gene matches: 1. This CDR3 has 14 amino acids.

V gene TRBV4-1 combines with J gene TRBJ2-5; TRBD1 matches 11 bases. The J call may be faulty, since TRBJ2-7 better matches the DNA end. Per the germline V gene, CDR1 is MGHRA and CDR2 is YSYEKL. The CDR3 length is 14 residues. The CDR3 spells CASSQGTGGAEQYF. The CDR3 bases are TGCGCCAGCAGCCAAGGGACAGGGGGCGCCGAGCAGTACTTC.

Points on this clone: At the DNA level, this CDR3 is encoded by other sequences in the same sample as well. J is TRBJ1-1 and V is TRBV29-1; the D is unclear. The V end was cut by 1 base, the J end by 0 bases, with 12 bases between. The CDR3 has 15 residues. Germline-derived CDR1 and CDR2 are SQVTM and ANQGSEA. CDR3 bases: TGCAGCGTTGAAGGTGTGAGGGAGTTGAACACTGAAGCTTTCTTT. Residues: CSVEGVRELNTEAFF. The complete variable domain, with remaining parts taken from reference TRBV29-1 and TRBJ1-1, reads SAVISQKPSRDICQRGTSLTIQCQVDSQVTMMFWYRQQPGQSLTLIATANQGSEATYESGFVIDKFPISRPNLTFSTLTVSNMSPEDSSIYLCSVEGVRELNTEAFFGQGTRLTVV.

This chain uses TRBV4-1 with TRBJ2-7; the D gene could be TRBD1 or TRBD2 (6 bases each). The CDR3 length is 13 residues. The V and J ends lost 5 bases and 3 bases respectively, with 11 bases between them. Germline V gives CDR1 MGHRA, CDR2 YSYEKL. The CDR3 region has the DNA TGCGCCAGCAGCGAGGGGGGCCACTACGAGCAGTACTTC. Its protein is CASSEGGHYEQYF.

The rearrangement links TRBV7-9 to TRBJ2-1; 11 bases align to TRBD1. The germline V gene has CDR1 SEHNR and CDR2 FQNEAQ (reference sequence). This CDR3 contains 15 residues. V trimming: 5 bases; J trimming: 9 bases; junction bases outside the gene matches: 9. The CDR3 here is CASSQGQGVESEQFF. In DNA form, the CDR3 reads TGTGCCAGCAGCCAGGGACAGGGGGTTGAGAGTGAGCAGTTCTTC.